What follows are 9 T cell receptor beta chains derived from one specimen sequenced in a study of T cells in localized non-small cell lung cancer. The assay was immunoSEQ multiplex PCR, and TCRdb's table has in-frame clones only and misses some. The profile shows tens of thousands of clones, approximately 89% of them singletons. The material sequenced was peripheral blood, taken before any cancer treatment. The receptor source for this set is a man between 40 and 75 years old with stage I lung adenocarcinoma.

This sequence joins TRBV18 and TRBJ1-3; D is perhaps TRBD1 (6 bases). Per the germline V gene, CDR1 is KGHSH and CDR2 is LQKENI. The CDR3 has 17 residues. V lost 2 bases to trimming and J lost 0 bases, with 14 bases between them. The CDR3 DNA follows: TGTGCCAGCTCACCAAGGACAGCAGAACTCTCTGGAAACACCATATATTTT. Amino acids: CASSPRTAELSGNTIYF.

This chain uses TRBV19 with TRBJ2-1; the D is unclear. Germline assignment: CDR1 LNHDA and CDR2 SQIVND (reference sequence). Trimming pared 3 bases from V and 0 bases from J, leaving 12 bases between. The CDR3 is 16 residues long. CDR3: CASSIHGGSSYNEQFF. CDR3 in DNA: TGTGCCAGTAGTATTCATGGCGGTAGCTCCTACAATGAGCAGTTCTTC.

For the CDR3, the DNA is TGTGCCACCACGACAGGGTCCTTTTATGGCTACACCTTC. As protein: CATTTGSFYGYTF. The rearrangement uses TRBV6-5 and TRBJ1-2; the match to TRBD1 covers 7 bases. CDR1 and CDR2 from the germline V gene are MNHEY and SVGAGI. The CDR3 has 13 residues. The V and J ends lost 10 bases and 5 bases, in that order; junction bases with no gene match: 10.

This chain joins TRBV28 and TRBJ1-2; TRBD1 matches 9 bases. CDR3 length: 16 amino acids. The ends lost 5 bases at V and 2 bases at J; junction bases unmatched: 9. The germline V gene has CDR1 MDHEN and CDR2 SYDVKM. The CDR3 sequence: CASSVGAQGANYGYTF. The CDR3 DNA reads as TGTGCCAGCAGTGTTGGGGCACAGGGGGCGAACTATGGCTACACCTTC.

The CDR3 spells CASSLYGGAGVSHYEQYF. The CDR3 bases are TGTGCCAGCAGCTTGTATGGGGGAGCGGGAGTGAGCCACTACGAGCAGTACTTC. J is TRBJ2-7 and V is TRBV5-6, with TRBD2 matching 8 bases. Trimming at V came to 1 base and at J to 3 bases, leaving 15 bases not matched to a gene. Germline V gene lookup returns CDR1 SGHDT and CDR2 YYEEEE. The CDR3 has 18 residues. The full variable domain, with the rest looked up from reference TRBV5-6 and TRBJ2-7, is DAGVTQSPTHLIKTRGQQVTLRCSPKSGHDTVSWYQQALGQGPQFIFQYYEEEERQRGNFPDRFSGHQFPNYSSELNVNALLLGDSALYLCASSLYGGAGVSHYEQYFGPGTRLTVT.

This chain's CDR3 is CASSPQTRGDTIYF. As DNA, the CDR3 is TGTGCCAGCAGCCCTCAGACCCGGGGAGACACCATATATTTT. This chain connects TRBV9 to TRBJ1-3; the D is unclear. There are 14 residues in the CDR3. V lost 4 bases and J 8 bases, leaving 16 bases between the germline ends. Per the germline V gene, CDR1 is SGDLS and CDR2 is YYNGEE.

The chain links TRBV4-1 to TRBJ1-2; D gene ambiguous. Germline loops: CDR1 MGHRA, CDR2 YSYEKL. The CDR3 spans 13 residues. Trimming pared 6 bases from V and 4 bases from J, leaving 12 bases between. CDR3 sequence reads: CASSPQPFYGYTF. The CDR3 DNA sequence: TGCGCCAGCAGTCCACAACCCTTCTATGGCTACACCTTC.

V usage is TRBV5-3 and J usage is TRBJ1-5, with 12 bases aligning to TRBD1. TRBV5-3 is labeled an ORF, and its function is uncertain. CDR3 length equals 20 residues. The J segment lost 2 bases and the V segment lost 4 bases, leaving 16 bases of the junction unmatched. In DNA form, the CDR3 reads TGTGCCAGAAGCCCTCCCACCGGGACAGGGGGCAGCCTTCGCAATCAGCCCCAGCATTTT. This codes for CARSPPTGTGGSLRNQPQHF.

V gene TRBV27 combines with J gene TRBJ1-1; the D is unclear. With 3 bases removed from V and 1 base from J, the gap between germline ends came to 9 bases. Germline lookup yields CDR1 MNHEY and CDR2 SMNVEV (reference sequence). The length of the CDR3 is 14 residues. CDR3 sequence (DNA): TGTGCCAGCAGTTTTAAACCAGGGAACACTGAAGCTTTCTTT. This translates into CASSFKPGNTEAFF.